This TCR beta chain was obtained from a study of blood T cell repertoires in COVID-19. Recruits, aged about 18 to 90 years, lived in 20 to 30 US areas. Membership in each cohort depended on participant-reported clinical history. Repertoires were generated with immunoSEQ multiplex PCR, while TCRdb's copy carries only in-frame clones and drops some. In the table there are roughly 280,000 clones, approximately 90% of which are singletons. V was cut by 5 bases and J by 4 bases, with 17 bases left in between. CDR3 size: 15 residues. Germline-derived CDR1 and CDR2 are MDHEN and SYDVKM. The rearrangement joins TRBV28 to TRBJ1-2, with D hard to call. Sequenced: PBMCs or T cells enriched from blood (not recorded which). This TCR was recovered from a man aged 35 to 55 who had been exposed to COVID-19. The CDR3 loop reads CASSQMAEAAYGYTF. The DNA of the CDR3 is TGTGCCAGCAGTCAGATGGCCGAGGCCGCCTATGGCTACACCTTC.